The 22 T cell receptor beta chains below come from one sample, sequenced in a study of blood T cell repertoires in COVID-19. Profiling relied on immunoSEQ multiplex PCR, and the TCRdb table lists in-frame clones only, not all of them. In the table there are 100,000 to 150,000 clones, less than 85% of which are singletons. The specimen was peripheral blood. The receptors were gathered from a woman between 55 and 75 years old with acute or convalescent COVID-19.

Only a few counts were recorded for this clone. V usage is TRBV7-2 and J usage is TRBJ1-2, with D unresolved. Trimming took 5 bases from V and 7 from J, leaving 20 bases between them. The CDR3 extends over 15 amino acids. In germline, CDR1 is SGHTA, CDR2 FQGNSA. Here the CDR3 DNA reads TGTGCCAGCAGCCCTAGCGGTCCGGCTGCTCTTGGCTACACCTTC. It translates to CASSPSGPAALGYTF.

The chain carries TRBV13 and TRBJ2-7, with TRBD1 as a possible D gene (5 bases). This CDR3 has 12 amino acids. V lost 5 bases and J 3 bases, leaving 8 bases between the germline ends. CDR1 and CDR2 (germline): PRHDT, FYEKMQ (reference sequence). The CDR3 reads CASSPRDYEQYV. In DNA form, the CDR3 reads TGTGCCAGCAGCCCCAGGGACTACGAGCAGTACGTC.

This chain joins TRBV5-1 and TRBJ1-3, with 12 bases that match TRBD1. CDR1 and CDR2 from the germline V gene are SGHRS and YFSETQ. Unmatched junction bases numbered 4, after V lost 0 bases and J lost 6 bases. The CDR3 sequence is 16 residues long. CDR3 loop: CASSLAGQGAVNTIYF. CDR3 DNA sequence: TGCGCCAGCAGCTTGGCGGGACAGGGGGCTGTAAACACCATATATTTT.

V usage is TRBV7-7 and J usage is TRBJ2-5; 7 positions match TRBD1. Germline CDR1 is SSHAT and CDR2 is FNYEAQ (reference sequence). The CDR3 runs 14 residues. V trimming: 5 bases; J trimming: 1 base; junction bases outside the gene matches: 4. The CDR3 DNA reads TGTGCCAGCAGCATCGGGACAGCCCAAGAGACCCAGTACTTC. Amino acid sequence: CASSIGTAQETQYF.

This clone was detected only once. CDR3 bases: TGTGCCAGCAGTTACAGGGGTTTGCTAACTGAAGCTTTCTTT. It codes for CASSYRGLLTEAFF. The chain combines TRBV2 with TRBJ1-1; TRBD1 aligns across 7 bases. Germline V lookup: CDR1 SNHLY, CDR2 FYNNEI. The CDR3 is made up of 14 amino acids. V was clipped by 5 bases and J by 5 bases; unmatched bases: 8.

DNA for the CDR3: TGTGCCAGCAGTTTTGGACAGGAGTCCAATCAGCCCCAGCATTTT. Amino acids: CASSFGQESNQPQHF. This chain joins TRBV6-5 and TRBJ1-5; 7 bases align to TRBD1. Germline V gene sequence: CDR1 MNHEY, CDR2 SVGAGI. CDR3 length: 15 residues. With 4 bases clipped from V and 3 bases from J, the junction kept 6 bases outside the gene matches.

This clone is a singleton in its sample. V and J are TRBV5-1 and TRBJ2-3, with 10 positions matching TRBD2. Looked up from germline, CDR1 is SGHRS and CDR2 is YFSETQ. The ends lost 2 bases at V and 2 bases at J; junction bases unmatched: 5. The length of the CDR3 is 16 residues. Here the CDR3 DNA reads TGCGCCAGCAGCTTTGGAGCGGGGGGGACCACAGATACGCAGTATTTT. It yields the protein CASSFGAGGTTDTQYF.

V and J are TRBV6-6 and TRBJ1-1; 9 bases align to TRBD1. Germline assignment: CDR1 MNHNY and CDR2 SVGAGI (reference sequence). The trim removed 6 bases at V and 10 bases at J, leaving 9 bases unmatched. This CDR3 is built from 13 residues. CDR3 in DNA: TGTGCCAGCAGCCCGGGACAGGGCTTGCGAGCTTTCTTT. Protein sequence: CASSPGQGLRAFF.

This sequence joins TRBV2 and TRBJ2-3, with D possibly matching TRBD2 (6 bases). The CDR3 contains 16 residues. Trimming stripped 6 bases from V and 2 bases from J, with 18 bases between. Germline V lookup: CDR1 SNHLY, CDR2 FYNNEI. CDR3 loop: CASSPLPGLTTDTQYF. In DNA form, the CDR3 reads TGTGCCAGCAGCCCTCTTCCGGGACTTACCACAGATACGCAGTATTTT.

The chain has TRBV2 and TRBJ1-4, with D uncertain. Germline lookup yields CDR1 SNHLY and CDR2 FYNNEI. The V end was cut by 7 bases, the J end by 0 bases, with 15 bases between. The CDR3 is made up of 16 amino acids. The CDR3 sequence: CASKVVGIATNEKLFF. The CDR3 bases are TGTGCCAGCAAAGTCGTCGGGATAGCAACTAATGAAAAACTGTTTTTT.

The V and J genes are TRBV25-1 and TRBJ1-6; unclear D gene. CDR1 MGHDK and CDR2 SYGVNS come from the germline V gene. V lost 3 bases, J lost 0 bases, and 6 bases lay in between. The CDR3 runs to 15 residues. CDR3 loop: CASSDPSSYNSPLHF. Written as DNA, the CDR3 is TGTGCCAGCAGTGATCCGAGCTCCTATAATTCACCCCTCCACTTT.

This chain links TRBV5-5 with TRBJ1-3; 11 bases align to TRBD1. CDR3 size: 16 residues. CDR1 SGHKS and CDR2 YYEKEE come from the germline V gene (reference sequence). Losses at the gene ends were 4 bases for V and 8 bases for J; bases not matched to a gene: 11. The CDR3 DNA reads as TGTGCCAGCAGCCTACGAGGGGGACAGGGGGGAGACACCATATATTTT. It codes for CASSLRGGQGGDTIYF.

DNA of the CDR3: TGTGCCAGTAGTATGGGGGCCCCGGACTATGGCTACACCTTC. Residues: CASSMGAPDYGYTF. The rearrangement uses TRBV19 and TRBJ1-2; TRBD1 might be the D (6 bases). The CDR3 is 14 amino acids. Trimming cost V 3 bases and J 3 bases, with 11 bases left between them. CDR1 is LNHDA and CDR2 is SQIVND in the germline V gene (reference sequence).

The chain carries TRBV7-9 and TRBJ1-1; weak D call: TRBD1 (5 bases). CDR3 length: 15 amino acids. V was pared by 1 base and J by 1 base, with 10 bases between. Germline lookup yields CDR1 SEHNR and CDR2 FQNEAQ (reference sequence). CDR3 sequence (DNA): TGTGCCAGCAGCTTAGGTCCAGGGCGGAACACTGAAGCTTTCTTT. Amino acids: CASSLGPGRNTEAFF.

The rearrangement uses TRBV19 and TRBJ1-1; possibly TRBD1 for D (5 bases). The CDR3 is 13 amino acids. V lost 6 bases and J 2 bases, leaving 10 bases between the germline ends. Germline-derived CDR1 and CDR2 are LNHDA and SQIVND (reference sequence). The CDR3 DNA is TGTGCCAGTAGAGACAGAGCTAACACTGAAGCTTTCTTT. It specifies CASRDRANTEAFF.

V usage is TRBV6-5 and J usage is TRBJ2-1; D perhaps matches TRBD2 (6 bases). The germline CDR1 and CDR2 sequences are MNHEY and SVGAGI. V shed 7 bases and J shed 4 bases, with 17 bases lying between them. The CDR3 consists of 15 residues. CDR3 nucleotides: TGTGCCAGCAACCGGGACTCTTTTTATTACAATGAGCAGTTCTTC. Amino acids: CASNRDSFYYNEQFF.

The chain carries TRBV9 and TRBJ1-3; TRBD1 might be the D (5 bases). V lost 0 bases, J lost 4 bases, and 11 bases lay in between. CDR3 size: 15 residues. Germline V gene data show CDR1 as SGDLS and CDR2 as YYNGEE. The DNA of the CDR3 is TGTGCCAGCAGCGTAGGGGGGGATTCCGGAAACACCATATATTTT. This codes for CASSVGGDSGNTIYF.

This rearrangement joins TRBV10-3 to TRBJ1-2; the match to TRBD1 covers 9 bases. J lost 6 bases, V lost 3 bases, and 2 bases had no gene match. The CDR3 has 13 amino acids. Germline-derived CDR1 and CDR2 are ENHRY and SYGVKD. CDR3 loop: CAISDGTGNGYTF. CDR3 DNA sequence: TGTGCCATCAGTGATGGGACAGGGAATGGCTACACCTTC.

This clone was observed once. This sequence joins TRBV9 and TRBJ1-2; D possibly corresponds to TRBD1 (5 bases). From germline, CDR1 is SGDLS and CDR2 YYNGEE. V lost 4 bases, J lost 8 bases, and 15 bases lay in between. CDR3 length: 13 residues. The CDR3 bases are TGTGCCAGCAGCTTCGGGGGTCGGGAAGGCTACACCTTC. Its translation: CASSFGGREGYTF. The variable domain in full, with the rest retrieved from reference TRBV9 and TRBJ1-2, is DSGVTQTPKHLITATGQRVTLRCSPRSGDLSVYWYQQSLDQGLQFLIQYYNGEERAKGNILERFSAQQFPDLHSELNLSSLELGDSALYFCASSFGGREGYTFGSGTRLTVV.

The genes are TRBV19 and TRBJ1-1; TRBD1 is a possible D gene (6 bases). Between the trimmed V and J ends, which lost 3 bases and 4 bases, there was a span of 12 bases. Germline V gene data show CDR1 as LNHDA and CDR2 as SQIVND (reference sequence). The CDR3 contains 14 residues. The CDR3 DNA sequence: TGTGCCAGTAGTATTTCAGGGGCAGGCACTGAAGCTTTCTTT. Residues: CASSISGAGTEAFF.

The chain uses TRBV6-5 and TRBJ1-1, with 7 positions matching TRBD1. Trimming took 7 bases from V and 2 from J; bases not matched to a gene: 10. Germline CDR1 MNHEY, CDR2 SVGAGI. The CDR3 spans 15 residues. The CDR3 region has the DNA TGTGCCAGCACCAGACTACAGGGGAGAAACACTGAAGCTTTCTTT. Translating it yields CASTRLQGRNTEAFF.

This clone was observed a single time. The chain recombines TRBV19 with TRBJ2-5; TRBD2 aligns across 10 bases. Germline CDR1 and CDR2: LNHDA and SQIVND (reference sequence). The CDR3 spans 14 residues. V lost 5 bases, J lost 5 bases, and 5 bases stayed unmatched. For the CDR3, the DNA is TGTGCCAGTAGTGCCTTGACTAGCGGGGAGACCCAGTACTTC. Protein: CASSALTSGETQYF. The variable domain in full, with the rest retrieved from reference TRBV19 and TRBJ2-5, is DGGITQSPKYLFRKEGQNVTLSCEQNLNHDAMYWYRQDPGQGLRLIYYSQIVNDFQKGDIAEGYSVSREKKESFPLTVTSAQKNPTAFYLCASSALTSGETQYFGPGTRLLVL.